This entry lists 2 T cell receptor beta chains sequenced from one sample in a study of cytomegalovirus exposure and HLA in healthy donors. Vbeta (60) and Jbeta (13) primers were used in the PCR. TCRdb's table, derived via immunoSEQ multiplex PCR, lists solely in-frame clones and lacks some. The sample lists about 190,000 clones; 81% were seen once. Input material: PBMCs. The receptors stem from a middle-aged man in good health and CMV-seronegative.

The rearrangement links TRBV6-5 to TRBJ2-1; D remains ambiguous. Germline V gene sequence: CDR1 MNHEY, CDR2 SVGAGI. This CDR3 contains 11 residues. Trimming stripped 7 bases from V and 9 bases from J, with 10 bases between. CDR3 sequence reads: CASKFGPEQFF. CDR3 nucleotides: TGTGCCAGCAAATTCGGTCCTGAGCAGTTCTTC.

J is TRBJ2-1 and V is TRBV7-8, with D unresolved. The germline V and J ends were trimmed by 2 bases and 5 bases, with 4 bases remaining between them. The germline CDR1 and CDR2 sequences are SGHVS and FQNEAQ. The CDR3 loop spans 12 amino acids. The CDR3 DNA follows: TGTGCCAGCAGCTTAAGCGACAATGAGCAGTTCTTC. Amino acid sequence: CASSLSDNEQFF.